These 19 T cell receptor beta chains originate from one sample sequenced in a study of blood T cells in healthy people across ages. Next came a second PCR, run for about 7 to 12 cycles, which used a sample-barcoded 5' primer along with a J-beta primer mix. One entry per CDR3 protein results from TCRdb running MiXCR on the 5' RACE reads. There are some 690,000 distinct CDR3 sequences in the sample; about a fifth occur only once, and about 20% lies in the top ten. Sequencing used blood. These receptor sequences come from a man between 65 and 80 years old in good health.

A few counts support this clonotype. Relative to the germline gene, one junction end is altered; a read error may explain this. The J gene is TRBJ2-5, the V gene TRBV12-3 or TRBV12-4, with D maybe TRBD2 (5 bases). The J call may be wrong; the DNA end is better matched by TRBJ2-1. The CDR3 length is 15 residues. CDR3 DNA: TGTACCAGCAGCATCACTAGTGATGGGTACAATGAGCAGTTCTTC. Encoded protein: CTSSITSDGYNEQFF.

There are many counts of this clonotype. The rearrangement uses TRBV4-1 and TRBJ1-2; no definite D call. V was clipped by 1 base and J by 5 bases, with 5 bases between them. This CDR3 is 12 amino acids long. Per germline, CDR1 MGHRA and CDR2 YSYEKL. The CDR3 DNA reads TGCGCCAGCAGCCAAGGGGAGTATGGCTACACCTTC. Translated: CASSQGEYGYTF.

This clonotype showed up many times. The chain links TRBV7-9 to TRBJ2-3; D ambiguous. With 2 bases removed from V and 6 bases from J, the gap between germline ends came to 18 bases. From germline, CDR1 is SEHNR and CDR2 FQNEAQ (reference sequence). This CDR3 has 16 amino acids. In DNA form, the CDR3 reads TGTGCCAGCAGCTTACCAGATGGCTACCTGGCGGATACGCAGTATTTT. Translated, it gives CASSLPDGYLADTQYF.

This clonotype was seen a handful of times. The chain carries TRBV6-5 and TRBJ2-1; 14 bases map to TRBD2. The V gene end was trimmed by 6 bases and the J gene end by 4 bases; junction bases not matched to a gene: 5. From germline, CDR1 is MNHEY and CDR2 SVGAGI. The CDR3 totals 16 residues. This CDR3 is CASSDGLAGGYNEQFF. As DNA, the CDR3 is TGTGCCAGCAGCGACGGACTAGCGGGGGGATACAATGAGCAGTTCTTC.

The rearrangement uses TRBV20-1 and TRBJ1-2, with a tentative D call TRBD1 (6 bases). The CDR3 length is 15 residues. CDR1 and CDR2 from the germline V gene are DFQATT and SNEGSKA (reference sequence). Deletions cut 6 bases from V and 0 bases from J, with 17 bases between. Written as DNA, the CDR3 is TGCAGTGCCCTACTAGGGGGGCCTGCTAACTATGGCTACACCTTC. Residues: CSALLGGPANYGYTF.

The sample holds a few counts of this clonotype. The chain couples TRBV28 to TRBJ2-2; D may be TRBD1 (6 bases). CDR1 and CDR2 (germline): MDHEN, SYDVKM. The CDR3 is 16 amino acids. Trimming removed 1 base from V and 3 bases from J, with 12 bases in between. The CDR3, as DNA: TGTGCCAGCAGTTTATCCCAGGGGCTGTACACCGGGGAGCTGTTTTTT. It encodes CASSLSQGLYTGELFF. The full variable domain, with the rest looked up from reference TRBV28 and TRBJ2-2, is DVKVTQSSRYLVKRTGEKVFLECVQDMDHENMFWYRQDPGLGLRLIYFSYDVKMKEKGDIPEGYSVSREKKERFSLILESASTNQTSMYLCASSLSQGLYTGELFFGEGSRLTVL.

This clonotype has only a few counts. J is TRBJ2-2 and V is TRBV9; D gene ambiguous. Trimming shortened V by 4 bases and J by 5 bases, and 18 bases separated the two germline ends. This CDR3 has 16 residues. Germline V CDR1 and CDR2: SGDLS, YYNGEE. CDR3 nucleotides: TGTGCCAGCAGCCCGGAGATTAGTTTGAATACCGGGGAGCTGTTTTTT. The encoded protein is CASSPEISLNTGELFF.

This clonotype was observed a few times. CDR3 protein: CASSYGAANSYNEQFF. CDR3 nucleotides: TGTGCCAGCAGTTACGGAGCGGCTAACTCCTACAATGAGCAGTTCTTC. The V and J genes are TRBV6-6 and TRBJ2-1, with D perhaps TRBD2 (5 bases). With 2 bases removed from V and 0 bases from J, the gap between germline ends came to 11 bases. CDR3 size: 16 residues. CDR1 and CDR2 (germline): MNHNY, SVGAGI (reference sequence).

This clonotype was counted between two and nine times. This rearrangement joins TRBV29-1 to TRBJ2-1, with 15 bases fitting TRBD2. The CDR3 is made up of 13 amino acids. V was pared by 5 bases and J by 9 bases, with 2 bases of the junction left unmatched. Germline V gene lookup returns CDR1 SQVTM and CDR2 ANQGSEA. The CDR3 nucleotides read TGCAGCGTTCGGACTAGCGGGGGGGTTGAGCAGTTCTTC. Amino acids: CSVRTSGGVEQFF.

The V call is TRBV24-1, the J call TRBJ2-1; maybe TRBD2 (6 bases). The V end lost 10 bases, the J end lost 6 bases, and 12 bases lay between the germline ends. Looked up from germline, CDR1 is KGHDR and CDR2 is SFDVKD. The CDR3 spans 12 residues. The DNA of the CDR3 is TGTGCCACGGGTCGGGAGCTCAATGAGCAGTTCTTC. This encodes CATGRELNEQFF.

This clonotype was seen more than once but under ten times. This rearrangement joins TRBV7-2 to TRBJ1-5; TRBD1 is a possible D gene (5 bases). The germline V gene has CDR1 SGHTA and CDR2 FQGNSA. The CDR3 is made up of 16 amino acids. V lost 5 bases and J lost 0, with 14 bases in between. The CDR3 loop is CASSEQWGYSNQPQHF. DNA of the CDR3: TGTGCCAGCAGCGAGCAGTGGGGGTATAGCAATCAGCCCCAGCATTTT.

Many counts were recorded for this clonotype. V and J are TRBV3-1 and TRBJ2-1, with no clear D. V was trimmed by 3 bases and J by 1 base, leaving 7 bases between them. The CDR3 length is 14 residues. The germline gives CDR1 LGHDT, CDR2 YNNKEL (reference sequence). The CDR3 protein is CASSHRGSYNEQFF. The CDR3 DNA is TGTGCCAGCAGCCACCGCGGTTCCTACAATGAGCAGTTCTTC.

There are many counts of this clonotype. The chain links TRBV29-1 to TRBJ2-6; 9 nucleotides align to TRBD1. In germline, CDR1 is SQVTM, CDR2 ANQGSEA. J lost 12 bases, V lost 6 bases, and 12 bases had no gene match. This CDR3 has 14 residues. The CDR3 nucleotides read TGCAGCGTAGCTCTCCGGGACAGGGAATCCGTCCTGACTTTC. It codes for CSVALRDRESVLTF.

The chain is built from TRBV6-1 and TRBJ1-2, with D unresolved. Trimming pared 1 base from V and 10 bases from J, leaving 13 bases between. Germline values: CDR1 MNHNS, CDR2 SASEGT. CDR3 size: 13 residues. CDR3 amino acids: CASSEGERILYTF. DNA of the CDR3: TGTGCCAGCAGTGAAGGAGAGCGGATACTCTACACCTTC.

This clonotype has only a few counts. V usage is TRBV20-1 and J usage is TRBJ2-1; D perhaps matches TRBD2 (6 bases). Germline lookup yields CDR1 DFQATT and CDR2 SNEGSKA (reference sequence). This CDR3 region has 14 residues. Trimming took 5 bases from V and 4 from J, leaving 15 bases between them. CDR3 protein: CSAGGAGAYNEQFF. The CDR3 bases are TGCAGTGCTGGAGGGGCCGGGGCTTACAATGAGCAGTTCTTC.

The rearrangement links TRBV5-8 to TRBJ2-1; tentative D call: TRBD1 (5 bases). V was pared by 1 base and J by 0 bases, with 8 bases between. Germline V CDR1 and CDR2: SGHTS, YDEGEE. This CDR3 is built from 15 residues. As DNA, the CDR3 is TGTGCCAGCAGCTTGACAGGCCGCTCCTACAATGAGCAGTTCTTC. Its protein is CASSLTGRSYNEQFF. Combining the CDR3 with reference TRBV5-8 and TRBJ2-1 gives the whole variable domain EAGVTQSPTHLIKTRGQQATLRCSPISGHTSVYWYQQALGLGLQFLLWYDEGEERNRGNFPPRFSGRQFPNYSSELNVNALELEDSALYLCASSLTGRSYNEQFFGPGTRLTVL.

There are a few counts of this clonotype. This sequence joins TRBV20-1 and TRBJ1-1, with D perhaps matching TRBD1 (5 bases). V lost 3 bases and J lost 0, with 11 bases in between. Per the germline V gene, CDR1 is DFQATT and CDR2 is SNEGSKA (reference sequence). This CDR3 comprises 14 residues. The chain's CDR3 is CSASRDPMNTEAFF. In DNA form, the CDR3 reads TGCAGTGCTAGCCGGGACCCCATGAACACTGAAGCTTTCTTT.

The chain links TRBV28 to TRBJ1-1, with 7 bases identical to TRBD1. The CDR3 is 13 amino acids. Trimming removed 2 bases from V and 9 bases from J; junction bases left unmatched: 6. The V gene's germline CDR1 is MDHEN and CDR2 SYDVKM. This chain's CDR3 is CASSLPNRGKAFF. The CDR3 region has the DNA TGTGCCAGCAGTTTACCGAACAGGGGTAAAGCTTTCTTT.

The chain couples TRBV29-1 to TRBJ2-1; unclear D gene. Trimming left V 1 base short and J 6 bases short, with 7 bases between. CDR1 is SQVTM, CDR2 ANQGSEA, per germline. This CDR3 region has 12 residues. Written as DNA, the CDR3 is TGCAGCGTTGAAGCCCTGAGCAATGAGCAGTTCTTC. This gives the protein CSVEALSNEQFF.